This entry lists 11 T cell receptor beta chains sequenced from one sample in a study of PD-L1 blockade in urothelial cancer. TCRdb's copy holds only in-frame clones and misses some; the assay was immunoSEQ multiplex PCR. In the table there are approximately 100,000 clones, around 93% of which are singletons. Source: PBMCs, taken around atezolizumab (anti-PD-L1) treatment. The source of these receptors is an elderly woman with urothelial cancer.

This chain connects TRBV6-1 to TRBJ1-5; the match to TRBD1 covers 10 bases. Looked up from germline, CDR1 is MNHNS and CDR2 is SASEGT. Germline trimming cut 3 bases from V and 6 bases from J; bases unmatched to any gene: 5. The CDR3 runs to 15 residues. CDR3: CASSERQGASQPQHF. CDR3 coding DNA: TGTGCCAGCAGTGAGAGACAGGGGGCTTCTCAGCCCCAGCATTTT.

This chain links TRBV30 with TRBJ1-2, with 7 bases lining up with TRBD1. Germline V gene data show CDR1 as GTSNPN and CDR2 as SVGIG (reference sequence). The CDR3 has 15 amino acids. The junction had 13 bases not matched to a gene; V was cut back by 7 bases and J by 2 bases. The CDR3 spells CALHRDRLFNYGYTF. The CDR3 region has the DNA TGTGCCTTACACCGGGACAGACTATTCAACTATGGCTACACCTTC.

V gene TRBV18 combines with J gene TRBJ1-4, with a weak D call TRBD1 (6 bases). This CDR3 contains 16 residues. Germline loops: CDR1 KGHSH, CDR2 LQKENI. V was clipped by 4 bases and J by 5 bases, with 17 bases between them. In DNA form, the CDR3 reads TGTGCCAGCTCACGAGACGAGGCAGGGGACAATGAAAAACTGTTTTTT. Amino acids: CASSRDEAGDNEKLFF.

The V call is TRBV7-9, the J call TRBJ2-7, with 8 bases fitting TRBD2. This CDR3 has 15 amino acids. Trimming cost V 2 bases and J 3 bases; bases outside gene matches: 6. The germline V gene has CDR1 SEHNR and CDR2 FQNEAQ (reference sequence). The CDR3 coding sequence is TGTGCCAGCAGCTTAAGTAGCCTAGCGGGCTACGAGCAGTACTTC. Protein sequence: CASSLSSLAGYEQYF.

This chain uses TRBV30 with TRBJ2-2; no firm D call. This CDR3 is 12 amino acids long. Trimming shortened V by 0 bases and J by 7 bases, and 6 bases separated the two germline ends. CDR1 GTSNPN and CDR2 SVGIG come from the germline V gene (reference sequence). CDR3 coding DNA: TGTGCCTGGAGTGTACTTGTCGGGGAGCTGTTTTTT. It translates to CAWSVLVGELFF.

The genes are TRBV20-1 and TRBJ2-7, with D uncertain. V lost 6 bases and J 3 bases, leaving 9 bases between the germline ends. The germline CDR1 and CDR2 sequences are DFQATT and SNEGSKA (reference sequence). The CDR3 has 11 amino acids. The CDR3 sequence is CSAPTLYEQYF. CDR3 DNA sequence: TGCAGTGCGCCGACTCTCTACGAGCAGTACTTC.

The J gene is TRBJ2-3, the V gene TRBV9; D is unresolved. There are 12 residues in the CDR3. Per the germline V gene, CDR1 is SGDLS and CDR2 is YYNGEE. V lost 3 bases and J lost 6, with 8 bases in between. Written as DNA, the CDR3 is TGTGCCAGCAGCGGACAACCGGATACGCAGTATTTT. Its translation is CASSGQPDTQYF.

This clone is a singleton in its sample. The V gene is TRBV4-1, the J gene TRBJ1-4, with 8 bases fitting TRBD1. Germline V gives CDR1 MGHRA, CDR2 YSYEKL. CDR3 length: 14 residues. The junction had 3 bases not matched to a gene; V was cut back by 4 bases and J by 5 bases. Written as DNA, the CDR3 is TGCGCCAGCAGCCTACAGGGGGGAAATGAAAAACTGTTTTTT. Its translation: CASSLQGGNEKLFF.

The V and J genes are TRBV19 and TRBJ2-7, with 9 bases lining up with TRBD1. Germline V gene data show CDR1 as LNHDA and CDR2 as SQIVND (reference sequence). J was trimmed by 3 bases and V by 6 bases; bases with no gene match: 3. The CDR3 runs 13 residues. CDR3 residues: CASSPTGGYEQYF. CDR3 in DNA: TGTGCCAGTAGCCCGACAGGGGGCTACGAGCAGTACTTC.

The chain carries TRBV11-2 and TRBJ1-4, with D possibly matching TRBD1 (5 bases). This CDR3 spans 14 amino acids. V lost 4 bases and J 6 bases, leaving 12 bases between the germline ends. Germline CDR1 is SGHAT and CDR2 is FQNNGV. DNA for the CDR3: TGTGCCAGCAGCTATACGCGGGACGATGAAAAACTGTTTTTT. Its protein product is CASSYTRDDEKLFF.

This sequence joins TRBV6-4 and TRBJ1-2; no clear D gene. The CDR3 is 15 residues long. Trimming left V 6 bases short and J 3 bases short, with 17 bases between. Germline CDR1 MRHNA, CDR2 SNTAGT. CDR3 DNA: TGTGCCAGCAGCCCCCAGGAAGGGAGTCACTATGGCTACACCTTC. Amino acid sequence: CASSPQEGSHYGYTF.